Reported below is one T cell receptor (beta chain). Clones were read by immunoSEQ multiplex PCR, and TCRdb kept only the in-frame ones, dropping some. The data show 130,000 or so clones, over 80% seen once. The sample comes from a study of blood T cell repertoires in COVID-19. Whole-study context: The United States, Italy and Spain were the sources of the acute and convalescent COVID-19 samples.

The CDR3 spans 18 residues. The ends were cut back, 5 bases at V and 0 bases at J, with 23 bases in the middle. Germline V lookup: CDR1 MNHEY, CDR2 SMNVEV (reference sequence). The gene calls are TRBV27 and TRBJ2-7, with a tentative D call TRBD1 (6 bases). Sample: peripheral blood. The sequence derives from a man aged 55 to 69 with active or convalescent COVID-19. CDR3 nucleotides: TGTGCCAGCAGTCTCAGACCTAACAGGGAAGGGGCCTCCTACGAGCAGTACTTC. This translates into CASSLRPNREGASYEQYF.